This T cell receptor beta chain was captured in a study of CD8+CD57+ T cells in acquired aplastic anemia (dated by TCRdb to the late 2010s). Looking at the study overall: Extracted DNA from sorted CD4+ and CD8+ cells averaged around 3.3 ug, ranging from roughly 0.2 to 30 ug. For healthy donor samples, the average read count was around 9.9 million for CD4+ cells and around 12 million for CD8+ cells. Overall results and qualifications from the work: Although 25 to 30 CD8+ CDR3 sequences were shared by patients and controls, these sequences appeared highly expressed in patients and within the immunodominant clones of patients. No significant difference in CD8+ Simpson's diversity was found between patients and healthy controls (P=0.060).

This clonotype was found a few times. Its antigen remains undetermined. No much larger clone exists at a distance of one base, and base qualities are not known. TCR repertoires of sorted CD4+ and CD8+ blood T cells from severe aplastic anemia patients and healthy subjects were deep-sequenced in the study. Ficoll-Paque density gradient centrifugation was used to isolate peripheral blood mononuclear cells. Before DNA was extracted, CD4+ and CD8+ T cells were sorted using either FACS or magnetic beads. CDR1 SEHNR and CDR2 FQNEAQ are derived from the germline V gene (reference sequence). V is clipped by 1 base and J by 5 bases, and the sequence between their germline boundaries is 8 bases long. The CDR3 runs 13 residues from the cysteine to the phenylalanine. Only the CDR3 DNA is retained, 39 bases long and in frame from the first base. Genomic DNA served as template for TCR beta VDJ combination and CDR3 sequence profiling. An Illumina HiSeq 2000 was used for TCR repertoire sequencing. From the authors' description of their analysis: TRBV/TRBJ rearrangement plots, CDR3 size and DJ length profiles, and Simpson's diversity index were used to evaluate the repertoires. The immunodominant clone was defined as the most abundant DNA sequence in deep sequencing data. CDR3 amino acid sequences were screened for sharing across subjects and compared with published repertoires and the VDJdb database. TCRdb ran its own pipeline on the public reads, namely fastp trimming at Q25 and MiXCR clone calling, and kept in-frame beta chains. Rows are combined by CDR3 protein, so each entry shows the most common genes and DNA. These V and J calls are TCRdb output, not the study's own analysis. The sample table shows about 48,000 distinct CDR3 sequences, and about two thirds are seen once. The ten largest make up around a third of the sample.

The chain couples TRBV7-9 to TRBJ2-5; too little of a D gene remains to name it. The clonotype originates from a human donor in good health, serving as a control. The specimen was sorted CD4+, CD8+, or CD8+CD57+ T cells (not recorded which) from PBMCs. This receptor has the CDR3 CASSLVGGETQYF. Here is the DNA: TGTGCCAGCAGCTTAGTCGGTGGGGAGACCCAGTACTTC.